What follows are 25 T cell receptor beta chains derived from one specimen sequenced in a study of T cells expressing NK-cell markers. TCRdb processed the 5' RACE reads again and assigns one entry to each CDR3 protein, with no DNA. The table for this sample gives around 110,000 distinct CDR3 sequences. Sequencing was done on a sample of blood T cells: a sorted CD56 or NKG2C T cell subset, CD4+ or CD8+ T cells, or bulk PBMC T cells (not recorded which). These receptors came from a woman aged 18-69 years in good health.

V gene TRBV10-3 combines with J gene TRBJ2-3. Germline-derived CDR1 and CDR2 are ENHRY and SYGVKD. This CDR3 has 12 residues. The CDR3 here is CAISDSGDTQYF.

This chain joins TRBV7-9 and TRBJ1-2; the TCRdb call, TRBD1, lacks DNA for checking. The CDR3 consists of 17 residues. Germline V gene lookup returns CDR1 SEHNR and CDR2 FQNEAQ (reference sequence). CDR3 loop: CASSFRTGGAPHYGYTF.

The V call is TRBV2, the J call TRBJ1-1; TCRdb's assignment of TRBD1 cannot be checked, as there is no DNA. The CDR3 covers 14 residues. Germline V gene lookup returns CDR1 SNHLY and CDR2 FYNNEI. CDR3 protein: CARETGPPNTEAFF.

This chain uses TRBV6-1 with TRBJ2-4; TCRdb proposes TRBD1, but this gene call is untestable without DNA. CDR1 and CDR2 (germline): MNHNS, SASEGT. CDR3 length: 18 amino acids. CDR3 region: CASSLRPPEAGGRNIQYF.

V and J are TRBV5-1 and TRBJ2-3; TCRdb reports TRBD2, a call that lacks DNA to check it against. The CDR3 loop spans 16 amino acids. Germline V gene sequence: CDR1 SGHRS, CDR2 YFSETQ. CDR3 region: CASSSRPSGGGDTQYF.

The rearrangement links TRBV27 to TRBJ2-5. The length of the CDR3 is 13 residues. CDR1 MNHEY and CDR2 SMNVEV come from the germline V gene (reference sequence). The CDR3 here is CASSLGVGETQYF.

This chain links TRBV5-1 with TRBJ2-2; TCRdb gives TRBD1 as the D gene, but with no DNA this cannot be confirmed. The CDR3 loop spans 13 amino acids. Germline V CDR1 and CDR2: SGHRS, YFSETQ. CDR3 residues: CASSWAGVGELFF.

This chain links TRBV18 with TRBJ2-3. Germline CDR1 reads KGHSH; CDR2 reads LQKENI. This CDR3 comprises 15 residues. The CDR3 is CASSPTMGGTDTQYF. The full variable domain, in which reference TRBV18 and TRBJ2-3 provide the parts outside the CDR3, is NAGVMQNPRHLVRRRGQEARLRCSPMKGHSHVYWYRQLPEEGLKFMVYLQKENIIDESGMPKERFSAEFPKEGPSILRIQQVVRGDSAAYFCASSPTMGGTDTQYFGPGTRLTVL.

This rearrangement joins TRBV4-3 to TRBJ1-5. There are 13 residues in the CDR3. Germline CDR1 is LGHNA and CDR2 is YSLEER. The chain's CDR3 is CARARDSNQPQHF.

The J gene is TRBJ2-7, the V gene TRBV30; TCRdb selects TRBD1, and the lack of DNA leaves this call unchecked. CDR3 length: 12 amino acids. Per germline, CDR1 GTSNPN and CDR2 SVGIG (reference sequence). This CDR3 is CASDRFSYEQYF.

The genes are TRBV6-5 and TRBJ1-6. The germline V gene encodes CDR1 MNHEY and CDR2 SVGAGI. This CDR3 is 15 amino acids long. This CDR3 is CASSYGGSYNSPLHF.

CDR3 sequence reads: CASSLALTPNNEQFF. This chain joins TRBV5-1 and TRBJ2-1. CDR3 length: 15 residues. CDR1 SGHRS and CDR2 YFSETQ come from the germline V gene.

The chain employs TRBV30 and TRBJ2-7; TCRdb indicates TRBD1, and absent DNA this call remains unverified. Germline V gene lookup returns CDR1 GTSNPN and CDR2 SVGIG (reference sequence). There are 14 residues in the CDR3. CDR3 region: CAWSKSTGYYEQYF.

The chain is built from TRBV9 and TRBJ2-3; no DNA is available, so the TRBD2 call from TCRdb remains unchecked. The CDR3 is made up of 18 amino acids. CDR1 and CDR2 (germline): SGDLS, YYNGEE. This chain's CDR3 is CASSVGLAGGPKADTQYF.

The chain uses TRBV2 and TRBJ2-7. Germline assignment: CDR1 SNHLY and CDR2 FYNNEI. The CDR3 has 14 amino acids. This CDR3 is CASSYSGYPYEQYF.

The chain recombines TRBV20-1 with TRBJ2-2. The CDR3 length is 13 residues. The germline gives CDR1 DFQATT, CDR2 SNEGSKA (reference sequence). This chain's CDR3 is CSAIAENTGELFF.

The chain recombines TRBV19 with TRBJ2-1. This CDR3 spans 11 amino acids. The germline gives CDR1 LNHDA, CDR2 SQIVND (reference sequence). The CDR3: CATTEYNEQFF.

V is TRBV27 and J is TRBJ1-4; TCRdb designates TRBD1, a call that cannot be tested without DNA. This CDR3 region has 14 residues. Per germline, CDR1 MNHEY and CDR2 SMNVEV (reference sequence). The CDR3 protein is CASRSGGWNEKLFF.

The chain recombines TRBV7-3 with TRBJ2-1. Germline CDR1 is SGHTA and CDR2 is FQGTGA. The CDR3 contains 12 residues. CDR3 loop: CASSRDLNEQFF.

Here the CDR3 reads CASSLAPVGELFF. V is TRBV9 and J is TRBJ2-2; there is no DNA to check the TCRdb D call of TRBD1. The length of the CDR3 is 13 residues. Germline-derived CDR1 and CDR2 are SGDLS and YYNGEE.

The chain recombines TRBV19 with TRBJ2-3. The CDR3 is 12 residues long. The germline V gene has CDR1 LNHDA and CDR2 SQIVND (reference sequence). The CDR3 here is CASSIQGDTQYF.

The gene calls are TRBV7-9 and TRBJ1-2. Germline-derived CDR1 and CDR2 are SEHNR and FQNEAQ (reference sequence). The CDR3 loop spans 11 amino acids. This CDR3 is CASSLDAGYTF.

This rearrangement joins TRBV12-3 or TRBV12-4 to TRBJ2-5. The CDR3 is 16 amino acids. The CDR3 reads CASSPTVGGGVQTQYF.

This chain links TRBV10-2 with TRBJ2-7. The V gene's germline CDR1 is WSHSY and CDR2 SAAADI. The CDR3 totals 13 residues. CDR3 in amino acids: CASSDRDFYEQYF.

This chain uses TRBV3-1 with TRBJ2-7; absent DNA, TCRdb's TRBD2 call cannot be checked. CDR1 and CDR2 (germline): LGHDT, YNNKEL (reference sequence). This CDR3 comprises 16 residues. This CDR3 is CASSPGLAGVPYEQYF.